This TCR beta chain was recovered during a study of T cells in Graves' hyperthyroidism and ophthalmopathy. Findings of the study overall: The blood repertoire included most of the expanded thyroid clonotypes above 0.001.

Notes on this clonotype: Its target is unknown.

TCR beta CDR3 regions were amplified from RNA transcripts. The HTBI primer set was used in a first-round RT-PCR of the TCR CDR3. TCRdb re-called the multiplex PCR reads with MiXCR, one entry per CDR3 protein. The table has some 270,000 distinct CDR3 sequences, 24% seen once. Together with thyroid ultrasound, orbital computed tomography, serum thyroxine and TRAb, clinical symptoms were used for diagnoses. The PBMCs were taken from approximately 9 ml of fresh peripheral blood. Germline loops: CDR1 SGHRS, CDR2 YFSETQ. V was pared by 3 bases and J by 5 bases, with 8 bases of the junction left unmatched. The CDR3 contains 14 residues.

Sequencing was done on a sample of blood. The receptor's source is a woman aged 40 to 49 with Graves' ophthalmopathy. This chain connects TRBV5-1 to TRBJ2-7, with 7 bases lining up with TRBD1. CDR3 sequence: CASSWGRQGDEQYF. In DNA form, the CDR3 reads TGCGCCAGCAGCTGGGGAAGGCAGGGGGACGAGCAGTACTTC.